These 17 T cell receptor beta chains were all obtained from the same sample, sequenced in a study of blood T cell repertoires in COVID-19. The data were produced by immunoSEQ multiplex PCR, yet TCRdb's version contains in-frame clones alone and is incomplete. The sample has more than 95,000 clones, 90% seen once; the top ten hold under 2%. Sequencing was performed on peripheral blood. These receptors originate from a human donor with active COVID-19. The donor label of this sample is uncertain.

The chain has TRBV6-6 and TRBJ2-1, with 9 bases aligning to TRBD1. There are 13 residues in the CDR3. CDR1 is MNHNY and CDR2 is SVGAGI in the germline V gene (reference sequence). With 5 bases clipped from V and 8 bases from J, the junction kept 4 bases outside the gene matches. The CDR3 DNA is TGTGCCAGCAGTGTGGACAGGGGTGATGAGCAGTTCTTC. It encodes CASSVDRGDEQFF.

The rearrangement links TRBV5-4 to TRBJ1-2; 7 nucleotides line up with TRBD1. V lost 4 bases, J lost 2 bases, and 11 bases stayed unmatched. The CDR3 runs 16 residues. CDR1 is SGHNT and CDR2 is YYREEE in the germline V gene (reference sequence). CDR3 nucleotides: TGTGCCAGCAGCCCCCGACCGGGACAGTTAAACTATGGCTACACCTTC. Translated: CASSPRPGQLNYGYTF.

The V and J genes are TRBV11-2 and TRBJ1-2; perhaps TRBD1 as D (6 bases). CDR1 SGHAT and CDR2 FQNNGV come from the germline V gene. V dropped 5 bases and J dropped 5 bases, with 21 bases sitting between them. The length of the CDR3 is 16 residues. The CDR3 spells CASSPMDSPFDYGYTF. The CDR3, as DNA: TGTGCCAGCAGCCCCATGGACAGCCCCTTTGATTATGGCTACACCTTC.

The chain uses TRBV19 and TRBJ2-3; the D gene is possibly TRBD1 (5 bases). Trimming cost V 2 bases and J 5 bases, with 14 bases left between them. The CDR3 has 15 residues. The germline gives CDR1 LNHDA, CDR2 SQIVND (reference sequence). CDR3 in amino acids: CASSIRSGAGDTQYF. DNA of the CDR3: TGTGCCAGTAGTATACGTAGTGGGGCAGGAGATACGCAGTATTTT.

The chain employs TRBV5-1 and TRBJ1-1; the match to TRBD1 covers 7 bases. The length of the CDR3 is 14 residues. Germline V gene lookup returns CDR1 SGHRS and CDR2 YFSETQ. Trimming took 3 bases from V and 7 from J; bases not matched to a gene: 9. The CDR3 is CASSYTSRDSEAFF. In DNA form, the CDR3 reads TGCGCCAGCAGCTACACTTCGAGGGACAGTGAAGCTTTCTTT. Supplemented by reference TRBV5-1 and TRBJ1-1, the full variable domain reads KAGVTQTPRYLIKTRGQQVTLSCSPISGHRSVSWYQQTPGQGLQFLFEYFSETQRNKGNFPGRFSGRQFSNSRSEMNVSTLELGDSALYLCASSYTSRDSEAFFGQGTRLTVV.

The chain couples TRBV2 to TRBJ2-7; 7 bases map to TRBD1. Looked up from germline, CDR1 is SNHLY and CDR2 is FYNNEI. The CDR3 spans 13 residues. The ends lost 8 bases at V and 2 bases at J; junction bases unmatched: 6. CDR3 sequence reads: CASLHRGAYEQYF. CDR3 DNA: TGTGCCAGCCTTCACAGGGGAGCCTACGAGCAGTACTTC.

This clone is a singleton in its sample. The rearrangement uses TRBV19 and TRBJ1-1; 7 bases match TRBD1. The germline CDR1 and CDR2 sequences are LNHDA and SQIVND (reference sequence). V dropped 8 bases and J dropped 5; count of bases not matched to a gene: 11. The CDR3 has 14 amino acids. The CDR3 sequence is CASRNRGGTTEAFF. The DNA of the CDR3 is TGTGCCAGTCGTAACAGGGGCGGAACTACTGAAGCTTTCTTT.

This clone was seen once. This chain connects TRBV11-2 to TRBJ2-1; the match to TRBD2 covers 15 bases. Germline CDR1 SGHAT, CDR2 FQNNGV. CDR3 length: 18 residues. V dropped 4 bases and J dropped 3; count of bases not matched to a gene: 7. The CDR3 loop is CASSSAGTSGGNYNEQFF. DNA of the CDR3: TGTGCCAGCAGCTCCGCGGGGACTAGCGGGGGGAACTACAATGAGCAGTTCTTC. Full variable domain (outside the CDR3, taken from reference TRBV11-2 and TRBJ2-1): EAGVAQSPRYKIIEKRQSVAFWCNPISGHATLYWYQQILGQGPKLLIQFQNNGVVDDSQLPKDRFSAERLKGVDSTLKIQPAKLEDSAVYLCASSSAGTSGGNYNEQFFGPGTRLTVL.

The chain recombines TRBV6-5 with TRBJ1-2; D is perhaps TRBD1 (5 bases). Between the trimmed V and J ends, which lost 2 bases and 4 bases, there was a span of 11 bases. This CDR3 is 14 amino acids long. The germline V gene has CDR1 MNHEY and CDR2 SVGAGI. For the CDR3, the DNA is TGTGCCAGCAGTTACGACAGCAGCCTCTATGGCTACACCTTC. Translated: CASSYDSSLYGYTF.

The rearrangement uses TRBV3-1 (or the pseudogene TRBV3-2) and TRBJ2-3; a weak D match, TRBD2 (6 bases). Germline V gene data show CDR1 as LGHDT and CDR2 as YNNKEL (reference sequence). The V end lost 2 bases, the J end lost 2 bases, and 8 bases lay between the germline ends. CDR3 size: 14 residues. The DNA for the CDR3 is TGTGCCAGCAGCCAATTACTAGCCACAGATACGCAGTATTTT. The encoded protein is CASSQLLATDTQYF.

The J gene is TRBJ2-2, the V gene TRBV7-6; D may be TRBD2 (7 bases). Germline values: CDR1 SGHVS, CDR2 FNYEAQ. Trimming stripped 1 base from V and 4 bases from J, with 10 bases between. The CDR3 spans 15 residues. CDR3 nucleotide sequence: TGTGCCAGCAGCTTAGACGGGGGGCGCACCGGGGAGCTGTTTTTT. Amino acids: CASSLDGGRTGELFF. The whole variable domain, remainder taken from reference TRBV7-6 and TRBJ2-2, is GAGVSQSPRYKVTKRGQDVALRCDPISGHVSLYWYRQALGQGPEFLTYFNYEAQQDKSGLPNDRFSAERPEGSISTLTIQRTEQRDSAMYRCASSLDGGRTGELFFGEGSRLTVL.

This clone appeared a single time. The chain carries TRBV19 and TRBJ1-1, with a weak D call TRBD1 (6 bases). CDR1 is LNHDA, CDR2 SQIVND, per germline (reference sequence). Between the trimmed V and J ends, which lost 5 bases and 0 bases, there was a span of 13 bases. The length of the CDR3 is 15 residues. The CDR3 protein is CASSSPTGLNTEAFF. CDR3 in DNA: TGTGCCAGTAGTTCCCCGACAGGATTGAACACTGAAGCTTTCTTT.

The chain combines TRBV4-3 with TRBJ2-7; TRBD2 aligns across 8 bases. Germline CDR1 is LGHNA and CDR2 is YSLEER. The junction had 6 bases not matched to a gene; V was cut back by 1 base and J by 1 base. CDR3 length: 16 residues. CDR3 loop: CASSQVSSGGSYEQYF. The CDR3 DNA follows: TGCGCCAGCAGCCAAGTCAGCAGCGGGGGATCCTACGAGCAGTACTTC.

The genes are TRBV15 and TRBJ1-2; D unresolved. V lost 1 base and J 3 bases, leaving 12 bases between the germline ends. The CDR3 loop spans 15 amino acids. Germline CDR1 LNHNV, CDR2 YYDKDF (reference sequence). The CDR3 DNA sequence: TGTGCCACCAGCAGAGGGTTTCAGATCGACTATGGCTACACCTTC. Encoded protein: CATSRGFQIDYGYTF.

The chain has TRBV6-5 and TRBJ1-1; D gene unclear. Trimming shortened V by 5 bases and J by 3 bases, and 16 bases separated the two germline ends. This CDR3 comprises 15 residues. Germline CDR1 is MNHEY and CDR2 is SVGAGI. CDR3 sequence (DNA): TGTGCCAGCAGTCCCCGAAGGAGGGAATACACTGAAGCTTTCTTT. Its protein product is CASSPRRREYTEAFF.

This chain uses TRBV5-7 with TRBJ1-2; D is unclear. TRBV5-7 is an ORF; its function is uncertain. This CDR3 has 13 amino acids. The ends were cut back, 4 bases at V and 4 bases at J, with 11 bases in the middle. CDR3 sequence reads: CASSIQTIYGYTF. The CDR3 coding sequence is TGTGCCAGCAGCATACAGACGATCTATGGCTACACCTTC.

The chain joins TRBV12-3 or TRBV12-4 to TRBJ1-2, with 7 bases lining up with TRBD1. The CDR3 is 13 residues long. After removal of 3 bases from V and 8 bases from J, the junction contained 6 bases not matched to a gene. CDR3 sequence (DNA): TGTGCCAGCAGTTTCGACAGGGATTACGGCTACACCTTC. This sequence encodes CASSFDRDYGYTF.